One and the same sample provided the 17 T cell receptor beta chains below, sequenced in a study of brain T cells in children with intractable seizures. Produced via immunoSEQ multiplex PCR; TCRdb's table is partial and in-frame only. The table includes 70,000 to 85,000 clones, roughly 89% detected once. The sample was peripheral blood, taken at surgery. Every receptor here comes from a girl aged 2 to 9 with Rasmussen encephalitis and intractable seizures.

This clone was seen a single time. This chain links TRBV30 with TRBJ1-4, with TRBD1 matching over 8 bases. This CDR3 region has 14 residues. CDR1 is GTSNPN and CDR2 is SVGIG in the germline V gene (reference sequence). V gave up 2 bases and J gave up 8 bases; unmatched junction bases: 7. The CDR3 bases are TGTGCCTGGAGTTATGGACAGGGTGACGAAAAACTGTTTTTT. This gives the protein CAWSYGQGDEKLFF.

J is TRBJ2-3 and V is TRBV6-6; no clear D. Trimming left V 5 bases short and J 2 bases short, with 14 bases between. CDR1 and CDR2 (germline): MNHNY, SVGAGI (reference sequence). The CDR3 runs 15 residues. CDR3 residues: CASSPKNSHTDTQYF. CDR3 in DNA: TGTGCCAGCAGTCCGAAGAACAGCCACACAGATACGCAGTATTTT.

This rearrangement joins TRBV7-9 to TRBJ2-1; 13 bases fit TRBD2. The CDR3 is made up of 19 amino acids. Germline V CDR1 and CDR2: SEHNR, FQNEAQ (reference sequence). The junction had 10 bases not matched to a gene; V was cut back by 3 bases and J by 2 bases. CDR3 DNA sequence: TGTGCCAGCAGCTTTCCCGGGACTAGCGGGAAAGGAACCTACAATGAGCAGTTCTTC. Its translation: CASSFPGTSGKGTYNEQFF. The full variable domain, in which reference TRBV7-9 and TRBJ2-1 provide the parts outside the CDR3, is DTGVSQNPRHKITKRGQNVTFRCDPISEHNRLYWYRQTLGQGPEFLTYFQNEAQLEKSRLLSDRFSAERPKGSFSTLEIQRTEQGDSAMYLCASSFPGTSGKGTYNEQFFGPGTRLTVL.

This chain links TRBV19 with TRBJ1-5; 9 bases map to TRBD1. CDR1 is LNHDA, CDR2 SQIVND, per germline (reference sequence). The CDR3 has 13 amino acids. V was pared by 6 bases and J by 7 bases, with 4 bases of the junction left unmatched. The CDR3: CASRDRGDQPQHF. The CDR3 coding sequence is TGTGCCAGTAGGGACAGGGGAGACCAGCCCCAGCATTTT.

The chain couples TRBV28 to TRBJ2-1; 7 positions match TRBD2. This CDR3 region has 13 residues. V lost 5 bases, J lost 4 bases, and 2 bases stayed unmatched. CDR1 and CDR2 (germline): MDHEN, SYDVKM. The CDR3 nucleotides read TGTGCCAGCAGTGGGGGGGTTTACAATGAGCAGTTCTTC. Protein product: CASSGGVYNEQFF.

This sequence joins TRBV9 and TRBJ2-1, with unresolved D. Germline-derived CDR1 and CDR2 are SGDLS and YYNGEE. The V end was cut by 0 bases, the J end by 6 bases, with 7 bases between. The length of the CDR3 is 13 residues. CDR3 sequence (DNA): TGTGCCAGCAGCGTAGGTGTAACCAATGAGCAGTTCTTC. Its protein product is CASSVGVTNEQFF.

CDR3 sequence reads: CSVAGGRAGQETQYF. The CDR3 coding sequence is TGCAGCGTTGCGGGCGGGAGGGCCGGCCAAGAGACCCAGTACTTC. J is TRBJ2-5 and V is TRBV29-1; the match to TRBD2 covers 9 bases. The ends lost 4 bases at V and 1 base at J; junction bases unmatched: 7. From germline, CDR1 is SQVTM and CDR2 ANQGSEA. CDR3 length: 15 amino acids.

This clone has just a few counts. The chain joins TRBV4-2 to TRBJ1-6; D remains ambiguous. CDR3 length equals 15 residues. V lost 3 bases to trimming and J lost 8 bases, with 14 bases between them. CDR1 and CDR2 (germline): LGHNA, YNFKEQ. The CDR3 DNA is TGTGCCAGCAGCCAGGTGGCCGGCCCGGATTCACCCCTCCACTTT. It codes for CASSQVAGPDSPLHF.

The chain joins TRBV28 to TRBJ2-1, with TRBD1 identical over 8 bases. The CDR3 loop spans 15 amino acids. The V and J ends lost 7 bases and 10 bases, in that order; junction bases with no gene match: 15. The germline CDR1 and CDR2 sequences are MDHEN and SYDVKM. DNA for the CDR3: TGTGCCAGCACTCTCCGGACAGGGAATGTACAGGAGCAGTTCTTC. This gives the protein CASTLRTGNVQEQFF.

This clone has just one count. The CDR3 is CASSPTTGYQETQYF. Written as DNA, the CDR3 is TGTGCCAGCAGCCCCACGACAGGGTACCAAGAGACCCAGTACTTC. This chain joins TRBV14 and TRBJ2-5; 7 bases match TRBD1. The junction had 5 bases not matched to a gene; V was cut back by 4 bases and J by 0 bases. The CDR3 totals 15 residues. The germline gives CDR1 SGHDN, CDR2 FVKESK.

V is TRBV9 and J is TRBJ2-1; 9 bases are a match to TRBD2. The trim removed 0 bases at V and 7 bases at J, leaving 8 bases unmatched. The CDR3 totals 16 residues. CDR1 is SGDLS, CDR2 YYNGEE, per germline. DNA of the CDR3: TGTGCCAGCAGCGTAGCCCCGGGACTAGCCACTAATGAGCAGTTCTTC. This sequence encodes CASSVAPGLATNEQFF. Based on the CDR3 plus reference TRBV9 and TRBJ2-1, the full variable domain is DSGVTQTPKHLITATGQRVTLRCSPRSGDLSVYWYQQSLDQGLQFLIQYYNGEERAKGNILERFSAQQFPDLHSELNLSSLELGDSALYFCASSVAPGLATNEQFFGPGTRLTVL.

The chain is built from TRBV3-1 (or the pseudogene TRBV3-2) and TRBJ2-3, with 7 bases matching TRBD2. The CDR3 extends over 16 amino acids. Trimming took 0 bases from V and 6 from J; bases not matched to a gene: 9. The germline V gene has CDR1 LGHDT and CDR2 YNNKEL (reference sequence). DNA of the CDR3: TGTGCCAGCAGCCAAGATCCTAGCGGCCTGGGGGATACGCAGTATTTT. Protein sequence: CASSQDPSGLGDTQYF.

The V call is TRBV7-2, the J call TRBJ1-6, with D perhaps matching TRBD1 (6 bases). This CDR3 contains 15 residues. The V and J ends lost 3 bases and 10 bases respectively, with 16 bases between them. Germline CDR1 SGHTA, CDR2 FQGNSA. The CDR3 DNA sequence: TGTGCCAGCAGCTTGGGGGCCGCTGTGAGGTCACCCCTCCACTTT. Its protein product is CASSLGAAVRSPLHF.

The J gene is TRBJ2-7, the V gene TRBV14; D call uncertain. CDR3 length equals 13 residues. Looked up from germline, CDR1 is SGHDN and CDR2 is FVKESK. Trimming took 1 base from V and 6 from J, leaving 10 bases between them. The CDR3 sequence is CASSQVSRLEQYF. CDR3 in DNA: TGTGCCAGCAGCCAAGTCTCACGGCTCGAGCAGTACTTC.

This chain joins TRBV2 and TRBJ1-6, with TRBD1 identical over 9 bases. CDR1 is SNHLY and CDR2 is FYNNEI in the germline V gene. V shed 8 bases and J 6 bases; nucleotides not matched to a gene: 2. The CDR3 has 13 residues. The CDR3 loop reads CASRDRVNSPLHF. The CDR3 nucleotides are TGTGCCAGCCGGGACAGGGTTAATTCACCCCTCCACTTT. Combining the CDR3 with reference TRBV2 and TRBJ1-6 gives the whole variable domain EPEVTQTPSHQVTQMGQEVILRCVPISNHLYFYWYRQILGQKVEFLVSFYNNEISEKSEIFDDQFSVERPDGSNFTLKIRSTKLEDSAMYFCASRDRVNSPLHFGNGTRLTVT.

This clone appeared a single time. This chain links TRBV4-1 with TRBJ1-6, with D possibly TRBD1 on 5 matching bases. The CDR3 spans 17 residues. In germline, CDR1 is MGHRA, CDR2 YSYEKL. Between the trimmed V and J ends, which lost 1 base and 0 bases, there was a span of 10 bases. The CDR3 region is CASSQGEGSSYNSPLHF. The CDR3 DNA reads as TGCGCCAGCAGCCAAGGTGAGGGGAGCTCCTATAATTCACCCCTCCACTTT.

This chain links TRBV3-1 (or the pseudogene TRBV3-2) with TRBJ2-5, with 10 bases identical to TRBD1. The CDR3 contains 15 residues. CDR1 is LGHDT and CDR2 is YNNKEL in the germline V gene (reference sequence). J lost 2 bases, V lost 4 bases, and 4 bases had no gene match. This CDR3 reads CASSRGTGVQETQYF. CDR3 nucleotides: TGTGCCAGCAGCCGCGGGACAGGGGTTCAAGAGACCCAGTACTTC.